The T cell receptor beta chain described here comes from a study of blood T cell repertoires in COVID-19. Germline loops: CDR1 SGHVS, CDR2 FNYEAQ. V was trimmed by 5 bases and J by 6 bases, leaving 8 bases between them. This CDR3 spans 13 amino acids. This table comes from immunoSEQ multiplex PCR, and its TCRdb copy is limited to in-frame clones, with some not included. Of approximately 250,000 clones listed, 84% were seen once; the top ten hold about 2%. Sample: peripheral blood. The clonotype originates from a middle-aged man who had recovered from COVID-19. The rearrangement links TRBV7-6 to TRBJ1-6, with unresolved D. As DNA, the CDR3 is TGTGCCAGCAGCCTACAGTTTAATTCACCCCTCCACTTT. Its translation: CASSLQFNSPLHF.